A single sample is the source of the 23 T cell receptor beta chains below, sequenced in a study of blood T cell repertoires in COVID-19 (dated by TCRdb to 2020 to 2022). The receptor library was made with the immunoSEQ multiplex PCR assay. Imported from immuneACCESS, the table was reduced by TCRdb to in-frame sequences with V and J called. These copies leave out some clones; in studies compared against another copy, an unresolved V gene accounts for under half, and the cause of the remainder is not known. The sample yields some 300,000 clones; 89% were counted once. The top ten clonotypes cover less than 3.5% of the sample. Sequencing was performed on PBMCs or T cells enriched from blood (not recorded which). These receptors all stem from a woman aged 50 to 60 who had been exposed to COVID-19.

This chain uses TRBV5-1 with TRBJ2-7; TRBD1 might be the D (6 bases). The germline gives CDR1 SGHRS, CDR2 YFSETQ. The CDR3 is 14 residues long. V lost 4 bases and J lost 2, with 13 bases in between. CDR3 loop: CASSVWGPTYEQYF. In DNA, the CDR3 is TGCGCCAGCAGCGTTTGGGGGCCCACCTACGAGCAGTACTTC.

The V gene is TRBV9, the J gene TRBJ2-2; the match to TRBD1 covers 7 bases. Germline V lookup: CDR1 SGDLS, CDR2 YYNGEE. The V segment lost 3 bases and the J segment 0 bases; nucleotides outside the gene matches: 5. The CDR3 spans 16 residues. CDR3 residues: CASSADTGANTGELFF. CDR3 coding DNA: TGTGCCAGCAGCGCGGACACAGGGGCGAACACCGGGGAGCTGTTTTTT.

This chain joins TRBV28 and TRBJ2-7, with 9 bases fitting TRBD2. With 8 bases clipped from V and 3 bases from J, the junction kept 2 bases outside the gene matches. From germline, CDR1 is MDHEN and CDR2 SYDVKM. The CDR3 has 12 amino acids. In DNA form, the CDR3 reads TGTGCCAGCCAGCGGGGGGACTACGAGCAGTACTTC. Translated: CASQRGDYEQYF.

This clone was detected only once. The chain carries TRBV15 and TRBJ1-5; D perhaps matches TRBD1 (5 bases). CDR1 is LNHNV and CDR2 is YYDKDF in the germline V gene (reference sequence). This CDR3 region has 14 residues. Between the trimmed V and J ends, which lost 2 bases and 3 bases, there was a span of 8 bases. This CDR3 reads CATSRRQNNQPQHF. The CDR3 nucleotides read TGTGCCACCAGCAGACGACAGAACAATCAGCCCCAGCATTTT.

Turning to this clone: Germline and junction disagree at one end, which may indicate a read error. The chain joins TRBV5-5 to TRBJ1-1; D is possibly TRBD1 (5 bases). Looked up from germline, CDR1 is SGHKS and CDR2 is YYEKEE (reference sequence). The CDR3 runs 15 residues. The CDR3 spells CASSLVDSLNAEAFF. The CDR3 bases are TGTGCCAGCAGCTTGGTCGACAGCCTGAACGCTGAAGCTTTCTTT.

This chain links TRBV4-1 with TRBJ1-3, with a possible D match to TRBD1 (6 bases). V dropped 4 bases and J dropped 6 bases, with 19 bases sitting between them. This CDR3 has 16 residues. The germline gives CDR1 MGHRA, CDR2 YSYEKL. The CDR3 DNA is TGCGCCAGCAGCCCCCCTTTCAGCTACAGGGAAAACACCATATATTTT. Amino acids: CASSPPFSYRENTIYF.

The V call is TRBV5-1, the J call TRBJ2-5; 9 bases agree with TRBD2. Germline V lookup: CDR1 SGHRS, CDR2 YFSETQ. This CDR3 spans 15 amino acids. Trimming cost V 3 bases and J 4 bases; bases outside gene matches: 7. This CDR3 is CASSYGGSGGETQYF. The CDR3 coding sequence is TGCGCCAGCAGCTATGGTGGTAGCGGGGGAGAGACCCAGTACTTC.

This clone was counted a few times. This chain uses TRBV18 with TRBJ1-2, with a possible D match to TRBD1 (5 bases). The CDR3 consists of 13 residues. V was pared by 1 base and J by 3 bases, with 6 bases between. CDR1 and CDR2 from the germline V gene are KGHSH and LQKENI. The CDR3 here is CASSPRGDYGYTF. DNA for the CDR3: TGTGCCAGCTCACCACGGGGGGACTATGGCTACACCTTC.

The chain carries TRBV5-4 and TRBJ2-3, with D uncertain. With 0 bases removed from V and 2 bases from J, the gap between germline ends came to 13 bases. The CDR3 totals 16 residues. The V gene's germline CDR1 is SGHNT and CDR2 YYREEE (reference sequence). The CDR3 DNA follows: TGTGCCAGCAGCTTGGACAGTATACTCCCCACAGATACGCAGTATTTT. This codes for CASSLDSILPTDTQYF.

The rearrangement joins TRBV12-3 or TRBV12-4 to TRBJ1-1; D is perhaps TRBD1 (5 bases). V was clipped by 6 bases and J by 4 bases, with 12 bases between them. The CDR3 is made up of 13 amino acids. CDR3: CASRNQGLTEAFF. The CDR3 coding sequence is TGTGCCAGCAGGAACCAGGGTCTCACTGAAGCTTTCTTT.

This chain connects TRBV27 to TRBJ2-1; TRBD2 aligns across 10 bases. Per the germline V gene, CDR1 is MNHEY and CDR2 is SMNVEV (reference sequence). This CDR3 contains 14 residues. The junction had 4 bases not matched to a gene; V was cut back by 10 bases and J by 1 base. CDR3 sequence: CATIAGGSYNEQFF. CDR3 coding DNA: TGTGCCACCATAGCGGGGGGTTCCTACAATGAGCAGTTCTTC.

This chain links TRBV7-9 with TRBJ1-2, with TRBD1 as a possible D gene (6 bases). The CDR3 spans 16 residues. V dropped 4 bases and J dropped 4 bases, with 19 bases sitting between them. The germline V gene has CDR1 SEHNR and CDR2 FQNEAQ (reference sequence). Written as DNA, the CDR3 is TGTGCCAGCAGCTCACCAAACAGGGCCATCCTCTATGGCTACACCTTC. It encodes CASSSPNRAILYGYTF.

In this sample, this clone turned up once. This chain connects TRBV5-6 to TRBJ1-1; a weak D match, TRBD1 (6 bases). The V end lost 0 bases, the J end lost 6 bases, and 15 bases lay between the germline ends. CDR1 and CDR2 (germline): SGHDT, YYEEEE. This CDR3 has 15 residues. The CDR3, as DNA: TGTGCCAGCAGCTTGGCGGGGGGCCGGAGCGCTGAAGCTTTCTTT. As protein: CASSLAGGRSAEAFF.

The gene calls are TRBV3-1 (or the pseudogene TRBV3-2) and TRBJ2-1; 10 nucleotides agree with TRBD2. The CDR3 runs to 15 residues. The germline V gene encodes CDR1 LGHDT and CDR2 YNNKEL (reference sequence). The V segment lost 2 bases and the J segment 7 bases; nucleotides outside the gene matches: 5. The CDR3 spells CASSQPLAGVNEQFF. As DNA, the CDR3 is TGTGCCAGCAGCCAACCCCTAGCGGGGGTGAATGAGCAGTTCTTC.

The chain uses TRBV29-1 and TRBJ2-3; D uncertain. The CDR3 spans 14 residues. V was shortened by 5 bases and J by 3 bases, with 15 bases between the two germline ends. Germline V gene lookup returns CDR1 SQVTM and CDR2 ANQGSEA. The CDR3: CSVSLGAITDTQYF. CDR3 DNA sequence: TGCAGCGTTTCGTTAGGAGCCATTACAGATACGCAGTATTTT.

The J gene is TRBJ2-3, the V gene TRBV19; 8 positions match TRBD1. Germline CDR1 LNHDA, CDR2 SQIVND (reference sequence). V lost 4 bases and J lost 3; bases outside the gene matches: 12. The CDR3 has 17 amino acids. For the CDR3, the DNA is TGTGCCAGTAGTACCCACAGGGGGGTCGAGCAAACAGATACGCAGTATTTT. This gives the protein CASSTHRGVEQTDTQYF.

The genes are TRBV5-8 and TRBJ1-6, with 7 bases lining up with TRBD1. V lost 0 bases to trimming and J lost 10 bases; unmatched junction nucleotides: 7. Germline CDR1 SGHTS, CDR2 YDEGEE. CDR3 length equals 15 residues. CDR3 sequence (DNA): TGTGCCAGCAGCTTGGGGGGACAGATTAAATCACCCCTCCACTTT. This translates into CASSLGGQIKSPLHF. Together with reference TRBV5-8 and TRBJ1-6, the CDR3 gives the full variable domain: EAGVTQSPTHLIKTRGQQATLRCSPISGHTSVYWYQQALGLGLQFLLWYDEGEERNRGNFPPRFSGRQFPNYSSELNVNALELEDSALYLCASSLGGQIKSPLHFGNGTRLTVT.

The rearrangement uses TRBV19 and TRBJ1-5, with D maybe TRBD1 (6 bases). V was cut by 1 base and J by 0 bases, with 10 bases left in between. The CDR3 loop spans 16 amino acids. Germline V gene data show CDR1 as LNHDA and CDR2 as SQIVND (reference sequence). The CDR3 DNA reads TGTGCCAGTAGTATAGGGGGACACAGTAGCAATCAGCCCCAGCATTTT. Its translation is CASSIGGHSSNQPQHF.

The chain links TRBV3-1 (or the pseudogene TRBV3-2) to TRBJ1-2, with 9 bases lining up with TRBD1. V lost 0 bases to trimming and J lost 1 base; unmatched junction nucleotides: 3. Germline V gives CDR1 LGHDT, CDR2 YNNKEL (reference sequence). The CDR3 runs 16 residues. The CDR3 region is CASSQDTGGFNYGYTF. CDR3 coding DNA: TGTGCCAGCAGCCAAGATACAGGGGGCTTTAACTATGGCTACACCTTC.

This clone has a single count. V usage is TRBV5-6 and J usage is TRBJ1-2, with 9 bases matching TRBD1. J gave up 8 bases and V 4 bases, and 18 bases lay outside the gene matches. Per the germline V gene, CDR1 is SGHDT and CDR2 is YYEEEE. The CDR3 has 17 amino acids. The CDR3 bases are TGTGCCAGCAGCCCGAGGCCTGGACGGGACAGGGTAGGCGGCTACACCTTC. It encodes CASSPRPGRDRVGGYTF.

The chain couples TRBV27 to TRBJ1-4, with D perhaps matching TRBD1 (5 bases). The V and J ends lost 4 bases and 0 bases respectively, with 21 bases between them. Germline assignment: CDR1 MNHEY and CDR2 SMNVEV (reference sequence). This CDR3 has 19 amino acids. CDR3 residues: CASSSYVSGLTSTNEKLFF. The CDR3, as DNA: TGTGCCAGCAGTTCCTACGTATCGGGACTGACATCAACTAATGAAAAACTGTTTTTT.

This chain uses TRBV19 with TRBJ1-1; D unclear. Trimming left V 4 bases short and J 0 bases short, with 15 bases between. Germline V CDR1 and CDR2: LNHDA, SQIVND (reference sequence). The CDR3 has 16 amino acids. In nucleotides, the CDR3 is TGTGCCAGTAGTAACGCCGGACGGGAGATGAACACTGAAGCTTTCTTT. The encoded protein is CASSNAGREMNTEAFF.

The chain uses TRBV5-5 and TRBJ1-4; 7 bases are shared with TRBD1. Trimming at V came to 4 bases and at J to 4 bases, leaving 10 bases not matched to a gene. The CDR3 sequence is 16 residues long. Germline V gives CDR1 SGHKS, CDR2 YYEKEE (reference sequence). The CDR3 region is CASSPHKGASNEKLFF. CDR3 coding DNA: TGTGCCAGCAGCCCTCATAAGGGGGCGAGTAATGAAAAACTGTTTTTT.